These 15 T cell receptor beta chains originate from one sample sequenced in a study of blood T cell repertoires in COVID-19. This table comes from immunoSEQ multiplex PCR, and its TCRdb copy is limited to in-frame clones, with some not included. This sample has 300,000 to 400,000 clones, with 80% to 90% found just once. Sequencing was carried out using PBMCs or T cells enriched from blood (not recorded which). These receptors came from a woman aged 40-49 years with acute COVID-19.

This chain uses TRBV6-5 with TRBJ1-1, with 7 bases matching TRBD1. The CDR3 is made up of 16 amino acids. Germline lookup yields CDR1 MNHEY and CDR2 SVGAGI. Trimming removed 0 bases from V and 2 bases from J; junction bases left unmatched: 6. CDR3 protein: CASSYSSRQGNTEAFF. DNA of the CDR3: TGTGCCAGCAGTTACTCGAGCCGACAGGGAAACACTGAAGCTTTCTTT.

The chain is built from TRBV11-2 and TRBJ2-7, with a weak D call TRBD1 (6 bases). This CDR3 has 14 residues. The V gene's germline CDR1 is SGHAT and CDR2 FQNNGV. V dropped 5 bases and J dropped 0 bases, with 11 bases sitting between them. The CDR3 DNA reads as TGTGCCAGCAGCCGTAGGGGGATCTCCTACGAGCAGTACTTC. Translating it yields CASSRRGISYEQYF. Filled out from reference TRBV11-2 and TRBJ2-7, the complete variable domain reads EAGVAQSPRYKIIEKRQSVAFWCNPISGHATLYWYQQILGQGPKLLIQFQNNGVVDDSQLPKDRFSAERLKGVDSTLKIQPAKLEDSAVYLCASSRRGISYEQYFGPGTRLTVT.

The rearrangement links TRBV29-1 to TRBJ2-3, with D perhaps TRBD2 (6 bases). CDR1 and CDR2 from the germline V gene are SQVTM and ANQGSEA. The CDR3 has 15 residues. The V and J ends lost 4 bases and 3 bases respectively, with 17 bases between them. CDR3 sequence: CSVVQGGVGTDTQYF. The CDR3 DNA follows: TGCAGCGTTGTCCAGGGCGGGGTCGGAACAGATACGCAGTATTTT.

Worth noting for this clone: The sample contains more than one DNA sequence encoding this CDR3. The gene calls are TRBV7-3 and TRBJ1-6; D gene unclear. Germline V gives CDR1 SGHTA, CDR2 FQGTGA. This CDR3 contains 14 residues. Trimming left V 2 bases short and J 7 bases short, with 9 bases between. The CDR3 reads CASSLLGGNSPLHF. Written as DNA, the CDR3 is TGTGCCAGCAGCTTATTGGGCGGGAATTCACCCCTCCACTTT.

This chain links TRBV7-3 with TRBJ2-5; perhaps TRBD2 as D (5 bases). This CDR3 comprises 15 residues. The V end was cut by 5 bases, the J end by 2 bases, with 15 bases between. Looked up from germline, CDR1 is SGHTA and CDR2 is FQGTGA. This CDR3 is CASSPAPGTQETQYF. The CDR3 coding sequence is TGTGCCAGCAGCCCCGCTCCGGGAACACAAGAGACCCAGTACTTC.

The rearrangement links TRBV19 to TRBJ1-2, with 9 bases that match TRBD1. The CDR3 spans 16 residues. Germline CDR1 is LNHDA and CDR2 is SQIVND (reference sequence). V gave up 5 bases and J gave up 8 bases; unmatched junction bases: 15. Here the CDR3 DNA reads TGTGCCAGTAGTTCCGACAGGGACAGGGTGTCGGAAGGCTACACCTTC. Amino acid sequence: CASSSDRDRVSEGYTF.

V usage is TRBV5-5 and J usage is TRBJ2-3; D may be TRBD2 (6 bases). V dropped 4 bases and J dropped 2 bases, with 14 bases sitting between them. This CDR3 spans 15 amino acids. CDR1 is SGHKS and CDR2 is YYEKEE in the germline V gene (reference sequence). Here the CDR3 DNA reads TGTGCCAGCAGCAAACGGGGGAGTGACACAGATACGCAGTATTTT. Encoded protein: CASSKRGSDTDTQYF. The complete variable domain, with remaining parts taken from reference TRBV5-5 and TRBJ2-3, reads DAGVTQSPTHLIKTRGQQVTLRCSPISGHKSVSWYQQVLGQGPQFIFQYYEKEERGRGNFPDRFSARQFPNYSSELNVNALLLGDSALYLCASSKRGSDTDTQYFGPGTRLTVL.

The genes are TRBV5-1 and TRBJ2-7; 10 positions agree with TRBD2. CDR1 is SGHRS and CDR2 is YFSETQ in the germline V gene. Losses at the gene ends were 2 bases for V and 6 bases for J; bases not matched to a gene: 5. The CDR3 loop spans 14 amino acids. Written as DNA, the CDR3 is TGCGCCAGCAGCTTCCGTGCTAGCGGGAGCGAGCAGTACTTC. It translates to CASSFRASGSEQYF.

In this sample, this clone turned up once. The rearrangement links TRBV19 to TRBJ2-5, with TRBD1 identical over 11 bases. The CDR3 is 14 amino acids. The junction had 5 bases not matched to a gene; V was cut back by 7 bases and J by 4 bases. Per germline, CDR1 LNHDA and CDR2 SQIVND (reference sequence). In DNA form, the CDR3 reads TGTGCCAGTAAACAGGACAGGGGGCGAGAGACCCAGTACTTC. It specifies CASKQDRGRETQYF.

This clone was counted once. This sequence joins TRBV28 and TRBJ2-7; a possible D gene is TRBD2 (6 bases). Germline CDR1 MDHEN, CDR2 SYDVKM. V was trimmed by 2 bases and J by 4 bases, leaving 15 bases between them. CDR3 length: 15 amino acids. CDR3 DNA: TGTGCCAGCAGTTTACCCGGGACTTTCTCGTACGAGCAGTACTTC. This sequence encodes CASSLPGTFSYEQYF.

In DNA, the CDR3 is TGTGCCAGCAGCCAAGTCCGTTCCCGTGAGCAGTTCTTC. Translating gives CASSQVRSREQFF. V is TRBV3-1 (or the pseudogene TRBV3-2) and J is TRBJ2-1; no clear D. CDR1 LGHDT and CDR2 YNNKEL come from the germline V gene (reference sequence). The CDR3 runs to 13 residues. Trimming took off 1 base at V and 9 bases at J, with 10 bases between the two ends.

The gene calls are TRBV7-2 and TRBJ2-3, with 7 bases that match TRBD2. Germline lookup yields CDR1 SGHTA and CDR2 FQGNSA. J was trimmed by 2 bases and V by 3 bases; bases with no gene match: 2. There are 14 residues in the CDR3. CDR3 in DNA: TGTGCCAGCAGCTTCGGGACTAACACAGATACGCAGTATTTT. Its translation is CASSFGTNTDTQYF.

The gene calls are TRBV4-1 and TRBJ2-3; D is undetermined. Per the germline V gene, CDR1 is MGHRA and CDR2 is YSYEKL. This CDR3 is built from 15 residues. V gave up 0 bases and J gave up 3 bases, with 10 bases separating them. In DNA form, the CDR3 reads TGCGCCAGCAGCCAAGATCCAAGCCGGACAGATACGCAGTATTTT. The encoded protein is CASSQDPSRTDTQYF.

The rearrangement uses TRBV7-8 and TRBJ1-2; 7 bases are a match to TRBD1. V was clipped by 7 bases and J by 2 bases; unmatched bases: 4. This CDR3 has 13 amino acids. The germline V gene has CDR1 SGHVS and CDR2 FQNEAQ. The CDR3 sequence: CASTQDRNYGYTF. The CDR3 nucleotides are TGTGCCAGCACCCAGGACAGGAACTATGGCTACACCTTC.

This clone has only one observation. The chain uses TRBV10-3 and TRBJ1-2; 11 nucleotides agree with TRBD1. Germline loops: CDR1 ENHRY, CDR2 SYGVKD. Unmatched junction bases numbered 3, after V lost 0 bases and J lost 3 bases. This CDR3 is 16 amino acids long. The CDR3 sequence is CAISESPGQGDYGYTF. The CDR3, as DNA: TGTGCCATCAGTGAGTCCCCGGGACAGGGGGACTATGGCTACACCTTC.